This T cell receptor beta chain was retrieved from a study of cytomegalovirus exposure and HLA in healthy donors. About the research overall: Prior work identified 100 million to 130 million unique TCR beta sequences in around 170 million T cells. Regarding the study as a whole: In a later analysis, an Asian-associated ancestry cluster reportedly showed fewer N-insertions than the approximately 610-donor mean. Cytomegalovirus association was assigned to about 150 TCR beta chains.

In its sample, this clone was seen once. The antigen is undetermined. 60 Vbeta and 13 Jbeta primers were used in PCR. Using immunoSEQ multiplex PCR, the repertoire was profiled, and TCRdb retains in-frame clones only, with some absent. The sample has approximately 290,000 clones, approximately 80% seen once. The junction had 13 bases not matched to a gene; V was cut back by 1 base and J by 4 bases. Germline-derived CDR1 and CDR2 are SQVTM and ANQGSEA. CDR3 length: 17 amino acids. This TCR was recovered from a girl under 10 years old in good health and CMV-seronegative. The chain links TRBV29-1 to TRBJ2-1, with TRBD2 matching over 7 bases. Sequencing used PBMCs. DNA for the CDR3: TGCAGCGTTGAAGGAGATGGTCTAGCGGAGAGTTACAATGAGCAGTTCTTC. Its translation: CSVEGDGLAESYNEQFF.